This TCR beta chain was obtained from a study of T cells in Graves' hyperthyroidism and ophthalmopathy. Whole-study results and caveats: Most clonotypes expanded in the thyroid (above 0.001) were also present in blood.

RNA transcripts yielded amplified TCR beta CDR3 regions. TCR CDR3 underwent first-round RT-PCR with the HTBI primer set. TCRdb ran MiXCR on the multiplex PCR reads and lists one entry per CDR3 protein. The repertoire holds some 350,000 distinct CDR3 sequences, with approximately 25% as singletons. The CDR3 spans 17 residues. Per the germline V gene, CDR1 is SGHVS and CDR2 is FNYEAQ. Unmatched junction bases numbered 15, after V lost 5 bases and J lost 6 bases. This clonotype appeared many times. Its antigen is not known. The material sequenced was blood. The chain combines TRBV7-6 with TRBJ2-7; 11 positions agree with TRBD1. This TCR was sampled from a man aged 50-60 years with Graves' hyperthyroidism. The CDR3 DNA reads as TGTGCCAGCAGCGTATGGACAGGGGGCATGGGCCTTTCCGAGCAGTACTTC. This codes for CASSVWTGGMGLSEQYF.